This T cell receptor (beta chain) was observed in a study of beta chain features in type 1 diabetes. Whole-study results and caveats: Naive, central memory and Treg TCRB repertoires seemed to resemble each other more closely in patients than they did in healthy donors. Type 1 diabetes patients had moderately but significantly shorter TCRB CDR3s in all four CD4+ subsets. A possible short-template PCR bias applies equally to patients and controls.

The CDR3 loop spans 15 amino acids. The V gene's germline CDR1 is GTSNPN and CDR2 SVGIG (reference sequence). The V and J ends lost 4 bases and 9 bases respectively, with 21 bases between them. Expressed TCRB transcripts were sequenced because the entire RNA isolate underwent reverse transcription. Sequenced naive, central memory and regulatory T cell samples produced an average of roughly 3.9 million reads. This table comes from immunoSEQ multiplex PCR, and its TCRdb copy is limited to in-frame clones, with some not included. This sample has about 280,000 clones, with approximately 16% found just once. This clone was detected a few times. Antigen specificity is unknown.

This chain links TRBV30 with TRBJ2-2; D possibly corresponds to TRBD1 (6 bases). Sequencing was performed on naive CD4+ T cells from blood. This receptor was taken from a man aged 18 to 35 with type 1 diabetes. The CDR3 sequence is CAWKALLQGTRELFF. CDR3 in DNA: TGTGCCTGGAAAGCCTTACTACAGGGAACTAGGGAGCTGTTTTTT.